This is a list of T cell receptor beta chains from one sample in a study of response to subunit inactivated influenza vaccine. TCRdb re-analysed the RT-PCR reads in MiXCR, keeping a single row per CDR3 protein. This table holds 650,000 or so distinct CDR3 sequences, 14% found once. The sequenced sample was PBMCs from blood, obtained about 14 days before vaccination. The receptor set was obtained from a man aged 50 or older who received an inactivated influenza vaccine. The CDR3 runs from the conserved cysteine through the conserved F or W. A D gene is named only where the DNA matches it firmly. Clone sizes are given selectively: once, few, many, or a class where the clone is expanded.

d_gene	abundance	v_gene	j_gene	CDR3aa	CDR3nt
TRBD2	few	TRBV20-1	TRBJ2-3	CSARNDLTSGTDTQYF	TGCAGTGCTAGAAACGATTTAACTAGCGGCACAGATACGCAGTATTTT
-	-	TRBV7-2	TRBJ1-1	CASSPRMARAGNTEAFF	TGTGCCAGCAGCCCCCGTATGGCACGGGCAGGGAACACTGAAGCTTTCTTT
TRBD2	-	TRBV5-1	TRBJ2-1	CASSLGGSLAGNEQFF	TGCGCCAGCAGCTTGGGGGGATCACTAGCGGGCAATGAGCAGTTCTTC
TRBD2	few	TRBV7-8	TRBJ2-1	CASSLDAGGPGEQFF	TGTGCCAGCAGCTTAGATGCGGGAGGGCCTGGTGAGCAGTTCTTC
TRBD1	few	TRBV19	TRBJ1-2	CATSTGVYGYTF	TGTGCCACTTCGACAGGGGTCTATGGCTACACCTTC
-	-	TRBV6-1	TRBJ1-6	CASTGPRNNSPLHF	TGTGCCAGCACCGGACCGAGAAATAATTCACCCCTCCACTTT
-	few	TRBV12-3/TRBV12-4	TRBJ2-5	CASSRRTAQETQYF	TGTGCCAGCAGTCGGAGGACAGCCCAAGAGACCCAGTACTTC
-	-	TRBV11-2	TRBJ2-6	CASSLVSWGALVLSGANVLTF	TGTGCCAGCAGCTTAGTATCCTGGGGGGCGTTAGTCTTGTCTGGGGCCAACGTCCTGACTTTC
TRBD1	-	TRBV6-1	TRBJ2-3	CASSLRDRVTDTQYF	TGTGCCAGCAGTCTGCGGGACAGGGTTACAGATACGCAGTATTTT
TRBD2	few	TRBV11-2	TRBJ2-1	CASSLDGLGTSSEQFF	TGTGCCAGCAGCTTAGATGGTCTAGGGACTAGTAGTGAGCAGTTCTTC
-	-	TRBV20-1	TRBJ2-1	CSARDLRGGPYNEQFF	TGCAGTGCTAGAGATTTACGTGGGGGCCCCTACAATGAGCAGTTCTTC
TRBD1	-	TRBV29-1	TRBJ2-1	CSVEREQGAYNEQFF	TGCAGCGTTGAGAGAGAGCAGGGGGCCTACAATGAGCAGTTCTTC
-	-	TRBV7-3	TRBJ2-7	CASSLGGPAYEQYF	TGTGCCAGCAGCTTGGGGGGTCCGGCCTACGAGCAGTACTTC
TRBD2	-	TRBV20-1	TRBJ2-1	CSAIGRSSYNEQFF	TGCAGTGCTATCGGGAGGTCTTCCTACAATGAGCAGTTCTTC
TRBD2	few	TRBV20-1	TRBJ2-1	CSARGEGYYNEQFF	TGCAGTGCTAGGGGGGAGGGGTACTACAATGAGCAGTTCTTC
TRBD2	-	TRBV15	TRBJ2-1	CATTKGLEFNEQFF	TGTGCCACCACAAAGGGACTAGAATTCAATGAGCAGTTCTTC
-	-	TRBV18	TRBJ2-3	CASSLLGGASTDTQYF	TGTGCCAGCTCACTCCTTGGGGGGGCCTCCACAGATACGCAGTATTTT
-	many	TRBV12-3/TRBV12-4	TRBJ1-1	CASSGPGEAFF	TGTGCCAGCAGCGGTCCGGGAGAAGCTTTCTTT
-	-	TRBV6-2/TRBV6-3	TRBJ2-2	CASRMAGNTGELFF	TGTGCCAGCAGGATGGCAGGGAACACCGGGGAGCTGTTTTTT
-	-	TRBV28	TRBJ2-1	CASSFRESSYNEQFF	TGTGCCAGCAGTTTTAGGGAAAGCTCCTACAATGAGCAGTTCTTC
TRBD2	-	TRBV20-1	TRBJ2-5	CSARVGGGLAGVGETQYF	TGCAGTGCTAGAGTTGGGGGTGGACTAGCGGGAGTCGGAGAGACCCAGTACTTC
TRBD1	few	TRBV10-3	TRBJ2-1	CAISNRGEYNEQFF	TGTGCCATCAGCAACAGGGGTGAATACAATGAGCAGTTCTTC
TRBD1	-	TRBV5-5	TRBJ2-7	CASSLTGDIEQYF	TGTGCCAGCAGCTTGACAGGGGACATCGAGCAGTACTTC
-	few	TRBV6-6	TRBJ2-7	CASRSGPEQYF	TGTGCCAGCAGATCGGGCCCCGAGCAGTACTTC
TRBD1	few	TRBV11-2	TRBJ2-1	CASSLEGQGYEQFF	TGTGCCAGCAGCTTAGAAGGACAGGGGTATGAGCAGTTCTTC
-	-	TRBV18	TRBJ2-7	CASSPSGRTSYEQYF	TGTGCCAGCTCACCATCAGGGAGGACCTCCTACGAGCAGTACTTC
-	many	TRBV3-1	TRBJ2-1	CASSQGFEQFF	TGTGCCAGCAGCCAAGGGTTTGAGCAGTTCTTC
-	-	TRBV27	TRBJ2-7	CASSPGSLMPYEQYF	TGTGCCAGCAGTCCGGGGTCTCTAATGCCCTACGAGCAGTACTTC
-	few	TRBV7-9	TRBJ2-1	CASSSISIGNEQFF	TGTGCCAGCAGCTCCATTAGTATAGGCAATGAGCAGTTCTTC
TRBD2	-	TRBV7-9	TRBJ2-1	CAISLGSGLAVYNEQFF	TGTGCCATCAGCTTAGGTTCTGGGCTAGCGGTATACAATGAGCAGTTCTTC
-	few	TRBV9	TRBJ2-2	CASSVEGLGRTGELFF	TGTGCCAGCAGCGTCGAAGGGCTAGGGAGGACCGGGGAGCTGTTTTTT
-	few	TRBV28	TRBJ2-7	CASTSPNPYEQYF	TGTGCCAGCACCTCCCCAAATCCCTACGAGCAGTACTTC
-	many	TRBV24-1	TRBJ2-1	CATSGRDNPSNEQFF	TGTGCCACCAGTGGCCGGGACAACCCATCCAATGAGCAGTTCTTC
TRBD1	many	TRBV12-3/TRBV12-4	TRBJ2-5	CASSPGQGETQYF	TGTGCCAGCAGTCCCGGACAGGGAGAGACCCAGTACTTC
-	many	TRBV6-1	TRBJ1-1	CASSAGPRTEAFF	TGTGCCAGCAGCGCCGGGCCGAGAACTGAAGCTTTCTTT
TRBD2	few	TRBV6-5	TRBJ2-7	CASSYWLPEAGSSYEQYF	TGTGCCAGCAGTTACTGGTTACCCGAAGCGGGATCGAGTTACGAGCAGTACTTC
-	few	TRBV29-1	TRBJ1-5	CSVRGTDPNQPQHF	TGCAGCGTCCGCGGGACGGACCCTAATCAGCCCCAGCATTTT
-	few	TRBV20-1	TRBJ2-7	CSANNRVYEQYF	TGCAGTGCTAACAATCGTGTCTACGAGCAGTACTTC
-	few	TRBV29-1	TRBJ2-3	CSVGEGENTDTQYF	TGCAGCGTTGGCGAGGGCGAGAACACAGATACGCAGTATTTT
-	-	TRBV4-3	TRBJ2-6	CASSQDGSTHLSGANVLTF	TGCGCCAGCAGCCAAGATGGCTCCACCCACCTCTCTGGGGCCAACGTCCTGACTTTC
-	-	TRBV29-1	TRBJ2-3	CSVEDRIPRDSVTDTQYF	TGCAGCGTTGAAGATCGGATCCCCCGGGACTCCGTCACAGATACGCAGTATTTT
-	-	TRBV24-1	TRBJ2-2	CATRGEMNTGELFF	TGTGCCACCAGGGGGGAGATGAACACCGGGGAGCTGTTTTTT
-	-	TRBV20-1	TRBJ2-7	CSAPTWDRYEQYF	TGCAGTGCGCCCACGTGGGACCGCTACGAGCAGTACTTC
-	-	TRBV7-2	TRBJ1-2	CASSLAEHLLGYGYTF	TGTGCCAGCAGCTTAGCTGAACACCTCCTTGGCTATGGCTACACCTTC
TRBD2	few	TRBV6-1	TRBJ2-5	CASSRLADTGETQYF	TGTGCCAGCAGTCGACTAGCGGACACAGGCGAGACCCAGTACTTC
TRBD1	-	TRBV10-2	TRBJ2-7	CASSEGTVLYEQYF	TGCGCCAGCAGTGAGGGGACAGTCCTCTACGAGCAGTACTTC